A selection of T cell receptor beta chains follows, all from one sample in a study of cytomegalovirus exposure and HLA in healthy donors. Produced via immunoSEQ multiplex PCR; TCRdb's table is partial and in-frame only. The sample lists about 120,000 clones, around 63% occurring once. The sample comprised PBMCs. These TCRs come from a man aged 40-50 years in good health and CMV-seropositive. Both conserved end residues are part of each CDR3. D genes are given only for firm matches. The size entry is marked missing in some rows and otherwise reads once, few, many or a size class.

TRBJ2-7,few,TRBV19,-,TGTGCCAGTAGTATAGGCCAGGGCTACGAGCAGTACTTC,CASSIGQGYEQYF
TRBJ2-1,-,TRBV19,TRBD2,TGTGCCAGTACGGAATATAGCGGGGGGGCAACACGCTCCTACAATGAGCAGTTCTTC,CASTEYSGGATRSYNEQFF
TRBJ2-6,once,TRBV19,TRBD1,TGTGCCAGTAGTTCGGAGGACAGGGGGTCTGGGGCCAACGTCCTGACTTTC,CASSSEDRGSGANVLTF
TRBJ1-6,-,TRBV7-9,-,TGTGCCAGCAGCCCCCGGACAGTAGATAATTCACCCCTCCACTTT,CASSPRTVDNSPLHF
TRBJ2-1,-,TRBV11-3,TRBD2,TGTGCCAGCAGCCAGACTAGCGGGAGGGACTACAATGAGCAGTTCTTC,CASSQTSGRDYNEQFF
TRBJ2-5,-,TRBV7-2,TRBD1,TGTGCCAGCAGCCAGGGACAGGGGGTTGAGACCCAGTACTTC,CASSQGQGVETQYF
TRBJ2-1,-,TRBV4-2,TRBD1,TGTGCCAGCAGCTCCCGGGACAGGGGGAACAATGAGCAGTTCTTC,CASSSRDRGNNEQFF
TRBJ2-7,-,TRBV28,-,TGTGCCAGCAGTTTAGGTCTATTCTCCGAGCAGTACTTC,CASSLGLFSEQYF
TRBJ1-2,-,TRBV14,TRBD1,TGTGCCAGCAGCCTGAGACAGGGCCATGGCTACACCTTC,CASSLRQGHGYTF
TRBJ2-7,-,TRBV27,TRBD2,TGTGCCAGCAGTTTCATCGGGACTAGCGGGGGCGGGGAGCAGTACTTC,CASSFIGTSGGGEQYF
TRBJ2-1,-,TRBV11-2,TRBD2,TGTGCCAGCAGCTTAGGCACTAGCGGGAGAGATGAGCAGTTCTTC,CASSLGTSGRDEQFF
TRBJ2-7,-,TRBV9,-,TGTGCCAGCAGCGTAGGAGGAACGGACGAGCAGTACTTC,CASSVGGTDEQYF
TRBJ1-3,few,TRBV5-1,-,TGCGCCAGCAGCTTGAGTACGGCGGACTCAGCTGGAAACACCATATATTTT,CASSLSTADSAGNTIYF
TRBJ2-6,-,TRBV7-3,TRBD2,TGTGCCAGCAGCTTAGCGGGAGGGGCTGGGGCCAACGTCCTGACTTTC,CASSLAGGAGANVLTF
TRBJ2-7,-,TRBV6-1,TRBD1,TGTGCCAGCAGTGAAGGGGGGACAGCCCACGTAGGCGAGCAGTACTTC,CASSEGGTAHVGEQYF
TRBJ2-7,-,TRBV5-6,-,TGTGCCAGCAGCTTGTGGGCATCCGAGCAGTACTTC,CASSLWASEQYF
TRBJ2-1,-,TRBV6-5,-,TGTGCCAGCAGTTGCGCGGGGGCGGCTCACAATGAGCAGTTCTTC,CASSCAGAAHNEQFF
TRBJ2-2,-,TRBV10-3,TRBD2,TGTGCCATCAATGGACGGGGGGGAGGCACCGGGGAGCTGTTTTTT,CAINGRGGGTGELFF
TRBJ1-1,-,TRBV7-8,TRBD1,TGTGCCAGCAGCATACAGGGGACTGAAGCTTTCTTT,CASSIQGTEAFF
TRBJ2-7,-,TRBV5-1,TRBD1,TGCGCCAGCAGCTTGAGACAGGGCTACCACGAGCAGTACTTC,CASSLRQGYHEQYF
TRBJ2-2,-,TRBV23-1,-,TGCGCCAGCAGTCCTAAGGGGCCTAACACCGGGGAGCTGTTTTTT,CASSPKGPNTGELFF
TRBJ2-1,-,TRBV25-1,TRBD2,TGTGCCAGCAGTGCTAGCGGGGGGGTCTACAATGAGCAGTTCTTC,CASSASGGVYNEQFF
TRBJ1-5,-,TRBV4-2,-,TGTGCCAGCAGCCAAGAGGGGGGATCGGGCGATCAGCCCCAGCATTTT,CASSQEGGSGDQPQHF
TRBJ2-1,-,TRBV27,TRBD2,TGTGCCAGCCACACACATGGACTAGCGGGAGGGTCCTACAATGAGCAGTTCTTC,CASHTHGLAGGSYNEQFF
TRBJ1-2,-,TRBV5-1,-,TGCGCCAGCAGTACCTCGACTAGCCGGAACTATGGCTACACCTTC,CASSTSTSRNYGYTF
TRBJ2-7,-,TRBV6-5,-,TGTGCCAGCAGTTACTCGAGCAGGGGCTACGAGCAGTACTTC,CASSYSSRGYEQYF
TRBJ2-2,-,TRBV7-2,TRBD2,TGTGCCAGCAGCTTGATAGCGGGGGGGCGGGCCGGGGAGCTGTTTTTT,CASSLIAGGRAGELFF
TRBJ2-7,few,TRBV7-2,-,TGTGCCAGCAGCTTACTTGCGGCCCTCCTCGACGAGCAGTACTTC,CASSLLAALLDEQYF
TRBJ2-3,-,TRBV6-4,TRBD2,TGTGCCAGCACTTTGCGGGGACTACCCCCGGATACGCAGTATTTT,CASTLRGLPPDTQYF
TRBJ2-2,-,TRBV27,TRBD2,TGTGCCAGCACTCTAGGACTAGCGGCTGCCGGAGAGCTGTTTTTT,CASTLGLAAAGELFF
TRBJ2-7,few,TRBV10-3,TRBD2,TGTGCCATCAGACTAGCGGGAGGGCCACCGGGCGAGCAGTACTTC,CAIRLAGGPPGEQYF
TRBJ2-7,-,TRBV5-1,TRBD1,TGCGCCAGCAGCTTCCGGGACAGTGGGTCCTACGAGCAGTACTTC,CASSFRDSGSYEQYF
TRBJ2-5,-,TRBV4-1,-,TGCGCCAGCAGCCCAGAACCGGGGGTACAAGAGACCCAGTACTTC,CASSPEPGVQETQYF
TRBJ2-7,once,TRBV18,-,TGTGCCAGCAGGGGGGGATTGTACCGTTACGAGCAGTACTTC,CASRGGLYRYEQYF
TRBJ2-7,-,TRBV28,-,TGTGCCAGCAGCAAACAGGGCCTGAGCTCCTACGAGCAGTACTTC,CASSKQGLSSYEQYF
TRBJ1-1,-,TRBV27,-,TGTGCCAGCAGATCGGGGGCTGAAGCTTTCTTT,CASRSGAEAFF
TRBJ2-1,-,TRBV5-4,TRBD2,TGTGCCAGCAGCTTGGTCAGTAGCGGGAGCCTCGATGAGCAGTTCTTC,CASSLVSSGSLDEQFF
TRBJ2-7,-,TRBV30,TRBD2,TGTGCCTGGAGTGTCCTAGCGGGAGAGCAGTACTTC,CAWSVLAGEQYF
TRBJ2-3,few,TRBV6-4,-,TGTGCCAGCAGTGACTCTTCGGCGGGACGGGGCACAGATACGCAGTATTTT,CASSDSSAGRGTDTQYF
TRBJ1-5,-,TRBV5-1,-,TGCGCCAGCAGCCGAGGCCTGTTCAAGCATTTT,CASSRGLFKHF
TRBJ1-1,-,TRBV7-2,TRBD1,TGTGCCAGCAGCTTAGACAGATCGACAGGGAAGAACACTGAAGCTTTCTTT,CASSLDRSTGKNTEAFF
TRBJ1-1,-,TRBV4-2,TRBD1,TGTGCCAGCAGCCAAGCTGGGACAGGTGCTAACACTGAAGCTTTCTTT,CASSQAGTGANTEAFF
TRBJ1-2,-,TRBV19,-,TGTGCCACCGCGACTAAATCTAACTATGGCTACACCTTC,CATATKSNYGYTF
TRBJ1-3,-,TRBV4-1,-,TGCGCCAGCAGCCAAGACTACCCAGCAGGGTTCTCTGGAAACACCATATATTTT,CASSQDYPAGFSGNTIYF
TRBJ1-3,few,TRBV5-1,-,TGCGCCAGCAGCTACCGACCCCACGACACTTCTGGAAACACCATATATTTT,CASSYRPHDTSGNTIYF
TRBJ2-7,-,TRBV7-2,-,TGTGCCAGCAGCTTAACTAGTAGCGAGCAGTACTTC,CASSLTSSEQYF
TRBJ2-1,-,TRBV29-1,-,TGCAGCGGGTACCGGGACAACCCGTACAATGAGCAGTTCTTC,CSGYRDNPYNEQFF
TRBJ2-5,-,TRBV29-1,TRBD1,TGCAGCGTTGATCGACAGGGAGAGACCCAGTACTTC,CSVDRQGETQYF